This T cell receptor (beta chain) was observed in a study of cytomegalovirus exposure and HLA in healthy donors. Unmatched junction bases numbered 7, after V lost 7 bases and J lost 10 bases. This CDR3 comprises 12 residues. CDR1 is MNHNS and CDR2 is SASEGT in the germline V gene. The PCR had 60 Vbeta and 13 Jbeta primers. Generated by immunoSEQ multiplex PCR, the TCRdb table keeps only in-frame clones and is missing some. The repertoire holds about 130,000 clones, with roughly three quarters as singletons. The clonotype was recovered from a man aged 25-45 years in good health and CMV-seronegative. Sequenced material: PBMCs. This chain joins TRBV6-1 and TRBJ2-1; 7 nucleotides match TRBD2. The CDR3 DNA reads as TGTGCCAGCACCTGGGCCGGGGGGGAGCAGTTCTTC. Translating it yields CASTWAGGEQFF.